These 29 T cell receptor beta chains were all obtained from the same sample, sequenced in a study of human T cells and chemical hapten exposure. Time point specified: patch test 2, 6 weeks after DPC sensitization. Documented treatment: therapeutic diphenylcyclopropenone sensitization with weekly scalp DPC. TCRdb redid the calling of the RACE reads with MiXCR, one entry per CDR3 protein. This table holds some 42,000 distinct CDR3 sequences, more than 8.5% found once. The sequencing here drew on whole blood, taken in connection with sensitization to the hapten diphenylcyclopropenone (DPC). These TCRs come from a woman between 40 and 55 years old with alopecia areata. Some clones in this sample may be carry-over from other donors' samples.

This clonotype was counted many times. Here the CDR3 reads CASSLSPQETQYF. CDR3 DNA sequence: TGTGCCAGCAGCTTATCCCCACAAGAGACCCAGTACTTC. The chain has TRBV7-2 and TRBJ2-5; D not certain. CDR1 and CDR2 (germline): SGHTA, FQGNSA. The V gene lost 2 bases and the J gene lost 2 bases, with 6 bases spanning the gap. The CDR3 loop spans 13 amino acids.

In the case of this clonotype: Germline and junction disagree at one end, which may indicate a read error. CDR3 nucleotide sequence: TGCGTCAGCAGCCAAACTGACAGGGCGGGGCAAGAGACCCAGTACTTC. Protein: CVSSQTDRAGQETQYF. This chain uses TRBV4-1 with TRBJ2-5, with a tentative D call TRBD1 (7 bases). CDR3 size: 16 residues. The germline V gene has CDR1 MGHRA and CDR2 YSYEKL.

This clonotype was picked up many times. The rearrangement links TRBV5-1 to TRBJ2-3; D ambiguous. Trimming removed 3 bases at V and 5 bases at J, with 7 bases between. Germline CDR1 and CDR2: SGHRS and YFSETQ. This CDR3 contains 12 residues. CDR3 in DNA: TGCGCCAGCAGCTCCGGCGGAGATACGCAGTATTTT. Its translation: CASSSGGDTQYF.

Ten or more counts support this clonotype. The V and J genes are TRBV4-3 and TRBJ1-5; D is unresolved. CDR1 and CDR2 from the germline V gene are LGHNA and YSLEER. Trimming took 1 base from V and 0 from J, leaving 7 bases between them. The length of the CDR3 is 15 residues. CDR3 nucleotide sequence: TGCGCCAGCAGCCAAGTTTGGGATAGCAATCAGCCCCAGCATTTT. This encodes CASSQVWDSNQPQHF.

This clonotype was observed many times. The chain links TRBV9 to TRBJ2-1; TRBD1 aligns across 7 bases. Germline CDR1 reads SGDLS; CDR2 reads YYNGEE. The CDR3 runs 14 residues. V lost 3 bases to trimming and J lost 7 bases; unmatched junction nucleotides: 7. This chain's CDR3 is CASSGPGQLNEQFF. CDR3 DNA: TGTGCCAGCAGCGGCCCGGGACAGTTAAATGAGCAGTTCTTC.

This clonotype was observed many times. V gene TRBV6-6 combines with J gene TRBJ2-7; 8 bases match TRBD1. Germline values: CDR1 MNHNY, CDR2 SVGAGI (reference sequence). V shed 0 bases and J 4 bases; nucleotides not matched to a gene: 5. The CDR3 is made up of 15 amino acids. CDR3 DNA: TGTGCCAGCAGTTACTCGGGGCAGGGGGCTTACGAGCAGTACTTC. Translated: CASSYSGQGAYEQYF.

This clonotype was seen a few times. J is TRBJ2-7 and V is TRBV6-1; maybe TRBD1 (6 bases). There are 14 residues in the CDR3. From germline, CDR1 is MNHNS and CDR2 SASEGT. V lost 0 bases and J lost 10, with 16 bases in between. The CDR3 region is CASSEAQGPHPQYF. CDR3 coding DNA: TGTGCCAGCAGTGAAGCGCAGGGGCCTCACCCCCAGTACTTC.

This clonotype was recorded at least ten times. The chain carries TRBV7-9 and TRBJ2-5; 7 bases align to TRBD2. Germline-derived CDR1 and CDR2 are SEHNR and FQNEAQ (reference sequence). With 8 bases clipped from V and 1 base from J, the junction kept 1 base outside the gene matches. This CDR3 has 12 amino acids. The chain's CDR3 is CASGRGQETQYF. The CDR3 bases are TGTGCCAGCGGGAGGGGCCAAGAGACCCAGTACTTC. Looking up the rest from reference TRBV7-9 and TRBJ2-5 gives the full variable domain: DTGVSQNPRHKITKRGQNVTFRCDPISEHNRLYWYRQTLGQGPEFLTYFQNEAQLEKSRLLSDRFSAERPKGSFSTLEIQRTEQGDSAMYLCASGRGQETQYFGPGTRLLVL.

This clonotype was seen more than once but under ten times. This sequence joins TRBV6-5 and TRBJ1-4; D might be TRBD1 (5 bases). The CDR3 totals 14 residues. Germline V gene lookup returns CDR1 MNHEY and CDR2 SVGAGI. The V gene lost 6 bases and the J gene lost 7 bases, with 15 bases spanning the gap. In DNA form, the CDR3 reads TGTGCCAGCAGCGGGACCTCCCAGGGTGAAAAACTGTTTTTT. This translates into CASSGTSQGEKLFF.

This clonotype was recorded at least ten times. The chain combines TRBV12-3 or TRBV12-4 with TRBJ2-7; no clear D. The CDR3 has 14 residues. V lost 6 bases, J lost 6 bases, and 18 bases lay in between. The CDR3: CASSQAAARFEQYF. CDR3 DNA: TGTGCCAGCAGCCAGGCGGCCGCGAGGTTCGAGCAGTACTTC.

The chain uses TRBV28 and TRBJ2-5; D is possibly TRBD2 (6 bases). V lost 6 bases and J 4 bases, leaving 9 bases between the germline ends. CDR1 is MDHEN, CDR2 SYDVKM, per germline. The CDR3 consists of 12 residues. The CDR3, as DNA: TGTGCCAGCAGATACGGGGGAGAGACCCAGTACTTC. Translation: CASRYGGETQYF.

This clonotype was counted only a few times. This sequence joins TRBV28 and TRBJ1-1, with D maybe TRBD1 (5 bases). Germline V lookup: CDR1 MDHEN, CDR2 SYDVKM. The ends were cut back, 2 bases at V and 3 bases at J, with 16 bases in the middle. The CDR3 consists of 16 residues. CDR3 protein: CASSLATFGADTEAFF. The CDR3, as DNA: TGTGCCAGCAGTTTAGCCACCTTCGGGGCTGACACTGAAGCTTTCTTT.

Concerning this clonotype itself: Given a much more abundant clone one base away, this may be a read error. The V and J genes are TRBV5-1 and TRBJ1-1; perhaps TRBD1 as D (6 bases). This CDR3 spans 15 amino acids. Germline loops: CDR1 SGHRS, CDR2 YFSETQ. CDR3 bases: TGCACCAGCAGCTCGGGACAATCCCCGAGGACTGAAGCTTTCTTT. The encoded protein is CTSSSGQSPRTEAFF. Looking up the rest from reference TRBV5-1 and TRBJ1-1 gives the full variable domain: KAGVTQTPRYLIKTRGQQVTLSCSPISGHRSVSWYQQTPGQGLQFLFEYFSETQRNKGNFPGRFSGRQFSNSRSEMNVSTLELGDSALYLCTSSSGQSPRTEAFFGQGTRLTVV.

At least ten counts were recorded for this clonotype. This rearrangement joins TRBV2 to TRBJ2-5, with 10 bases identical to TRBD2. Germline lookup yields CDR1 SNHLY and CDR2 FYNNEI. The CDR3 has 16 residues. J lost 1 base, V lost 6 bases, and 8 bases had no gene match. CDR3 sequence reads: CASSRGSGGVQETQYF. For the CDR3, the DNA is TGTGCCAGCAGCAGAGGGAGCGGGGGGGTCCAAGAGACCCAGTACTTC.

CDR3 coding DNA: TGTGCCAGCAGCCAAGAGGCCGCTTCCTATAATTCACCCCTCCACTTT. Translation: CASSQEAASYNSPLHF. The chain recombines TRBV4-2 with TRBJ1-6; D is uncertain. The V and J ends lost 0 bases and 1 base respectively, with 7 bases between them. Germline V CDR1 and CDR2: LGHNA, YNFKEQ. The CDR3 covers 16 residues.

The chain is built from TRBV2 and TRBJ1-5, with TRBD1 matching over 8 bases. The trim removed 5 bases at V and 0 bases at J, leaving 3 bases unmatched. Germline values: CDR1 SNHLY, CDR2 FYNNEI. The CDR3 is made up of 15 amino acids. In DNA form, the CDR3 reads TGTGCCAGCAGTCCTGACAGGGGTAGCAATCAGCCCCAGCATTTT. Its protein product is CASSPDRGSNQPQHF. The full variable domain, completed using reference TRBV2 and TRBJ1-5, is EPEVTQTPSHQVTQMGQEVILRCVPISNHLYFYWYRQILGQKVEFLVSFYNNEISEKSEIFDDQFSVERPDGSNFTLKIRSTKLEDSAMYFCASSPDRGSNQPQHFGDGTRLSIL.

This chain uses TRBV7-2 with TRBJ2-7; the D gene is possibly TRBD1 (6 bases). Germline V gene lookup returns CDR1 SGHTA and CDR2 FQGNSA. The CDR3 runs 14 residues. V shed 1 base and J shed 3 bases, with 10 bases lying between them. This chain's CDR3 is CASSLEAGDYEQYF. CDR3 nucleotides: TGTGCCAGCAGCTTAGAGGCAGGGGACTACGAGCAGTACTTC.

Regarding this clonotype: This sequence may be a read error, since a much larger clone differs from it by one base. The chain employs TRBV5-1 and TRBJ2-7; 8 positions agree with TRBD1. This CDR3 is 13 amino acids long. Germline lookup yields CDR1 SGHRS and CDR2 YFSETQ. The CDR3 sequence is CASSLLTGDERYF. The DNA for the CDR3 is TGCGCCAGCAGCTTGCTGACAGGGGACGAGCGGTACTTC.

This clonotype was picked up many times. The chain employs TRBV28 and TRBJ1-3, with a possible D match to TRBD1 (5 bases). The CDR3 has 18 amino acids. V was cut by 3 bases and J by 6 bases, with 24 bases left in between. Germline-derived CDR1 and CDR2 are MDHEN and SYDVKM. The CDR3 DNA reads TGTGCCAGCAGTTTTTGGTCGCTCGGGGACCTCTCGGAAAACACCATATATTTT. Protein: CASSFWSLGDLSENTIYF.

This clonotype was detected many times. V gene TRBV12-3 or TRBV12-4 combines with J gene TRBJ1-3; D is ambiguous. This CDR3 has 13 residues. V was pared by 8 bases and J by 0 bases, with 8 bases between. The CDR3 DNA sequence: TGTGCCAGCGGTAAGGACTCTGGAAACACCATATATTTT. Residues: CASGKDSGNTIYF.

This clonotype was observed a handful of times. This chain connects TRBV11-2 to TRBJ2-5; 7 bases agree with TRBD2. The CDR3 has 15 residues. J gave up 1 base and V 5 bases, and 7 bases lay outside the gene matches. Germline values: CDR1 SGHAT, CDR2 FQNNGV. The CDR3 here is CASSHLTSSQETQYF. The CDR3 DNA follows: TGTGCCAGCAGCCACCTGACTAGCTCCCAAGAGACCCAGTACTTC.

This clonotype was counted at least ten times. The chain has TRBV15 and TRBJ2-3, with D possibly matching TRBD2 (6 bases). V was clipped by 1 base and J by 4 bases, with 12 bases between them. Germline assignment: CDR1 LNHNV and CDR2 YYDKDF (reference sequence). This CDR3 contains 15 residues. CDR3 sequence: CATSRVSGGPDTQYF. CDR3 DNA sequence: TGTGCCACCAGCAGAGTTTCCGGGGGTCCAGATACGCAGTATTTT. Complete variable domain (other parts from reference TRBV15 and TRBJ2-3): DAMVIQNPRYQVTQFGKPVTLSCSQTLNHNVMYWYQQKSSQAPKLLFHYYDKDFNNEADTPDNFQSRRPNTSFCFLDIRSPGLGDTAMYLCATSRVSGGPDTQYFGPGTRLTVL.

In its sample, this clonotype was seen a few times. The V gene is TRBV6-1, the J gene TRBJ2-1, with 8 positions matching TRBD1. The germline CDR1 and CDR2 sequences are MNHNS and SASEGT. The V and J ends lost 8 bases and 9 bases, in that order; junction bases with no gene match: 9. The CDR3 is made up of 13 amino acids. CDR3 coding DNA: TGTGCCAGCGAGCTGGACAGGGTAGGTGAGCAGTTCTTC. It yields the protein CASELDRVGEQFF.

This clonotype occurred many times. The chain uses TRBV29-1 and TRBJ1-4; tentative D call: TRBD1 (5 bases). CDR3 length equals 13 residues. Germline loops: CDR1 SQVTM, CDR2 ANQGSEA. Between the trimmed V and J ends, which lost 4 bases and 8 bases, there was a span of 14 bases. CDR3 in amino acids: CSVAGRVGEKLFF. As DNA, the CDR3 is TGCAGCGTTGCCGGCAGGGTCGGGGAAAAACTGTTTTTT.

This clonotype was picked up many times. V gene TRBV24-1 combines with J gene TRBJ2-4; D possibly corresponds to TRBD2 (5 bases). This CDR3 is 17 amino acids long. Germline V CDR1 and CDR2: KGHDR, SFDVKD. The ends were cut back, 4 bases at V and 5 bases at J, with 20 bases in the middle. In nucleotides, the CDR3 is TGTGCCACCAGTGACCCCACCAAACACGGAGGCCAAAACATTCAGTACTTC. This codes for CATSDPTKHGGQNIQYF.

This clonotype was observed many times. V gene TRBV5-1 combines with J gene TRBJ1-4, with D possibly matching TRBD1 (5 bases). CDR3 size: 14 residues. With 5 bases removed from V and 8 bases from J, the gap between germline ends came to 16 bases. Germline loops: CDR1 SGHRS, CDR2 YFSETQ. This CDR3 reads CASSKQGVGEKLFF. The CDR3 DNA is TGCGCCAGCAGTAAGCAGGGTGTTGGAGAAAAACTGTTTTTT.

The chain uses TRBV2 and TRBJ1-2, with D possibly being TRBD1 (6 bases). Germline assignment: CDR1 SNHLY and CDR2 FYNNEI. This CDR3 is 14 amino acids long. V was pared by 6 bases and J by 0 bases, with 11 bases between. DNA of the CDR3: TGTGCCAGCAGGAGGACAGACTCTAACTATGGCTACACCTTC. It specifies CASRRTDSNYGYTF.

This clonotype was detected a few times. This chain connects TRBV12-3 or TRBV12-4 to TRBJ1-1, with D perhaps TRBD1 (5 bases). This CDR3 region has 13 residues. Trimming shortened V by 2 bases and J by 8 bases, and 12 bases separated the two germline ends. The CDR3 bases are TGTGCCAGCAGTTTAAGTCCGGGACCCGAAGCTTTCTTT. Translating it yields CASSLSPGPEAFF.

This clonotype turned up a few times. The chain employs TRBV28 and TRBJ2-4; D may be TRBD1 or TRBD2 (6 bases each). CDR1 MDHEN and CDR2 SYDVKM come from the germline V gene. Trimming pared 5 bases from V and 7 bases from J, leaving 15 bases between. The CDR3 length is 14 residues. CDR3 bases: TGTGCCAGCAGTCCCCGGTTAGGGGGGAACATTCAGTACTTC. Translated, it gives CASSPRLGGNIQYF. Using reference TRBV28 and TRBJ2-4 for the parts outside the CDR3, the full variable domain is DVKVTQSSRYLVKRTGEKVFLECVQDMDHENMFWYRQDPGLGLRLIYFSYDVKMKEKGDIPEGYSVSREKKERFSLILESASTNQTSMYLCASSPRLGGNIQYFGAGTRLSVL.